The 30 T cell receptor beta chains in this list originate from one sample, sequenced in a study of graft-versus-host responses after intestinal transplantation. The data were produced by immunoSEQ multiplex PCR, yet TCRdb's version contains in-frame clones alone and is incomplete. The repertoire consists of tens of thousands of clones, with around nine tenths occurring once and the leading ten covering roughly 1.5%. This specimen consisted of PBMCs, obtained 26 days after transplant. The receptors originated from a human patient who received an intestinal transplant, so some T cells may come from the graft donor.

As DNA, the CDR3 is TGTGCCAGCAGCTCCTGGGGGGGGAACACTGAAGCTTTCTTT. Translated: CASSSWGGNTEAFF. The genes are TRBV7-3 and TRBJ1-1, with D possibly being TRBD1 (5 bases). CDR1 SGHTA and CDR2 FQGTGA come from the germline V gene. V gave up 4 bases and J gave up 1 base, with 10 bases separating them. The CDR3 is 14 amino acids.

The rearrangement joins TRBV29-1 to TRBJ2-5; 9 nucleotides line up with TRBD1. The CDR3 is 15 residues long. Germline loops: CDR1 SQVTM, CDR2 ANQGSEA. V trimming: 1 base; J trimming: 4 bases; junction bases outside the gene matches: 7. The CDR3 DNA follows: TGCAGCGTTGAAGCTCCGGGACAGGGACGAGAGACCCAGTACTTC. Translation: CSVEAPGQGRETQYF. The variable domain in full, completed from reference TRBV29-1 and TRBJ2-5, reads SAVISQKPSRDICQRGTSLTIQCQVDSQVTMMFWYRQQPGQSLTLIATANQGSEATYESGFVIDKFPISRPNLTFSTLTVSNMSPEDSSIYLCSVEAPGQGRETQYFGPGTRLLVL.

The J gene is TRBJ2-3, the V gene TRBV28, with D perhaps matching TRBD2 (5 bases). CDR1 and CDR2 (germline): MDHEN, SYDVKM. The CDR3 has 12 amino acids. V lost 10 bases and J 5 bases, leaving 13 bases between the germline ends. The CDR3 reads CATTSAGDTQYF. CDR3 DNA sequence: TGTGCCACTACCTCGGCGGGAGATACGCAGTATTTT.

V is TRBV15 and J is TRBJ1-3; possible D gene TRBD1, 5 bases. Germline V gene sequence: CDR1 LNHNV, CDR2 YYDKDF (reference sequence). Trimming shortened V by 0 bases and J by 1 base, and 13 bases separated the two germline ends. The CDR3 runs to 17 residues. CDR3 in DNA: TGTGCCACCAGCAGAGATCGTGACAGATCTTCTGGAAACACCATATATTTT. Translating gives CATSRDRDRSSGNTIYF.

This chain joins TRBV6-4 and TRBJ1-2; 8 bases are shared with TRBD1. The CDR3 has 15 residues. Germline V CDR1 and CDR2: MRHNA, SNTAGT. Losses at the gene ends were 8 bases for V and 1 base for J; bases not matched to a gene: 9. Here the CDR3 reads CASVPPGGFNYGYTF. CDR3 coding DNA: TGTGCCAGCGTTCCTCCAGGGGGCTTTAACTATGGCTACACCTTC.

J is TRBJ1-3 and V is TRBV28; possible D gene TRBD1, 5 bases. V was pared by 2 bases and J by 0 bases, with 11 bases between. Germline CDR1 is MDHEN and CDR2 is SYDVKM. The CDR3 spans 16 residues. The CDR3 protein is CASSLMDTSSGNTIYF. Here the CDR3 DNA reads TGTGCCAGCAGTTTAATGGACACCTCCTCTGGAAACACCATATATTTT.

The chain carries TRBV19 and TRBJ1-1; 7 bases match TRBD1. Germline trimming cut 3 bases from V and 4 bases from J; bases unmatched to any gene: 2. Per the germline V gene, CDR1 is LNHDA and CDR2 is SQIVND (reference sequence). This CDR3 has 13 amino acids. The CDR3, as DNA: TGTGCCAGTAGTATCGACAGGGTCACTGAAGCTTTCTTT. It specifies CASSIDRVTEAFF.

This chain joins TRBV6-1 and TRBJ2-2; 9 bases are a match to TRBD1. Germline lookup yields CDR1 MNHNS and CDR2 SASEGT. The V segment lost 1 base and the J segment 6 bases; nucleotides outside the gene matches: 0. This CDR3 spans 14 amino acids. The CDR3 nucleotides read TGTGCCAGCAGTGAAGGGACAGGGGCCGGGGAGCTGTTTTTT. Translation gives CASSEGTGAGELFF.

The rearrangement links TRBV28 to TRBJ1-2, with TRBD1 matching over 9 bases. The CDR3 is made up of 14 amino acids. Per the germline V gene, CDR1 is MDHEN and CDR2 is SYDVKM. With 7 bases clipped from V and 4 bases from J, the junction kept 7 bases outside the gene matches. The CDR3 loop reads CASNMDRGGYGYTF. The CDR3 nucleotides are TGTGCCAGCAATATGGACAGGGGTGGCTATGGCTACACCTTC.

A note on this clone: The junction departs from germline at one end; a sequencing error may be responsible. In the same sample, other DNA sequences code for this CDR3. The chain uses TRBV9 and TRBJ2-1, with 7 bases that match TRBD2. Germline CDR1 SGDLS, CDR2 YYNGEE. This CDR3 region has 15 residues. Here the CDR3 reads CASSPSSGAYNEQFF. As DNA, the CDR3 is TGCGCCAGCAGCCCCTCAAGCGGGGCCTACAATGAGCAGTTCTTC.

The V call is TRBV28, the J call TRBJ1-1; D ambiguous. The CDR3 has 12 residues. The V gene's germline CDR1 is MDHEN and CDR2 SYDVKM. Trimming took 10 bases from V and 1 from J, leaving 10 bases between them. DNA for the CDR3: TGTGCCATGCAGACTGCGAACACTGAAGCTTTCTTT. This gives the protein CAMQTANTEAFF.

The rearrangement links TRBV5-1 to TRBJ2-1, with 9 bases matching TRBD1. After removal of 3 bases from V and 6 bases from J, the junction contained 10 bases not matched to a gene. From germline, CDR1 is SGHRS and CDR2 YFSETQ. This CDR3 region has 16 residues. Written as DNA, the CDR3 is TGCGCCAGCAGCTGGGGGACAGGGAACGGGGGCAATGAGCAGTTCTTC. It encodes CASSWGTGNGGNEQFF.

V is TRBV28 and J is TRBJ2-7; 7 bases map to TRBD1. Per the germline V gene, CDR1 is MDHEN and CDR2 is SYDVKM. This CDR3 has 16 amino acids. V was clipped by 5 bases and J by 4 bases; unmatched bases: 14. The CDR3 region has the DNA TGTGCCAGCAGTGCGCCCGACAGGGCCGATCGGTACGAGCAGTACTTC. Translation gives CASSAPDRADRYEQYF. Looking up the rest from reference TRBV28 and TRBJ2-7 gives the full variable domain: DVKVTQSSRYLVKRTGEKVFLECVQDMDHENMFWYRQDPGLGLRLIYFSYDVKMKEKGDIPEGYSVSREKKERFSLILESASTNQTSMYLCASSAPDRADRYEQYFGPGTRLTVT.

The genes are TRBV7-8 and TRBJ1-2, with D tentatively TRBD1 (5 bases). The length of the CDR3 is 16 residues. Germline V gene lookup returns CDR1 SGHVS and CDR2 FQNEAQ. V was cut by 4 bases and J by 2 bases, with 17 bases left in between. The CDR3 reads CASSWDLPVGNYGYTF. The DNA of the CDR3 is TGTGCCAGCAGCTGGGACTTACCAGTTGGGAACTATGGCTACACCTTC.

The sample holds one count of this clone. The chain combines TRBV6-1 with TRBJ1-2; TRBD1 aligns across 7 bases. Unmatched junction bases numbered 8, after V lost 3 bases and J lost 7 bases. The CDR3 sequence is 14 residues long. Germline CDR1 MNHNS, CDR2 SASEGT. The DNA of the CDR3 is TGTGCCAGCAGTGATAACAGGGGAGTTGGTGGCTACACCTTC. Protein sequence: CASSDNRGVGGYTF.

In DNA form, the CDR3 reads TGTGCCAGCAGCCGGGGACAGTATTACAATGAGCAGTTCTTC. It yields the protein CASSRGQYYNEQFF. The genes are TRBV7-2 and TRBJ2-1; 7 bases map to TRBD1. J lost 4 bases, V lost 5 bases, and 5 bases had no gene match. Germline CDR1 is SGHTA and CDR2 is FQGNSA. The CDR3 covers 14 residues. Using reference TRBV7-2 and TRBJ2-1 for the parts outside the CDR3, the full variable domain is GAGVSQSPSNKVTEKGKDVELRCDPISGHTALYWYRQSLGQGLEFLIYFQGNSAPDKSGLPSDRFSAERTGGSVSTLTIQRTQQEDSAVYLCASSRGQYYNEQFFGPGTRLTVL.

The chain combines TRBV6-5 with TRBJ1-1; 9 nucleotides align to TRBD1. Per germline, CDR1 MNHEY and CDR2 SVGAGI. The CDR3 totals 14 residues. Trimming removed 6 bases from V and 4 bases from J; junction bases left unmatched: 6. CDR3 nucleotide sequence: TGTGCCAGCAGGGCCGGGACAGGGATCACTGAAGCTTTCTTT. It yields the protein CASRAGTGITEAFF.

This clone was seen only a few times. This chain links TRBV28 with TRBJ2-7; 7 nucleotides align to TRBD1. The germline CDR1 and CDR2 sequences are MDHEN and SYDVKM. There are 15 residues in the CDR3. After removal of 6 bases from V and 4 bases from J, the junction contained 12 bases not matched to a gene. This chain's CDR3 is CASRPRQGMGYEQYV. CDR3 coding DNA: TGTGCCAGCAGACCCCGACAGGGTATGGGGTACGAGCAGTACGTC.

The sample holds one count of this clone. This chain connects TRBV11-2 to TRBJ2-1; a possible D gene is TRBD1 (6 bases). This CDR3 spans 19 amino acids. V lost 2 bases and J lost 4, with 24 bases in between. Germline V gene sequence: CDR1 SGHAT, CDR2 FQNNGV. The CDR3 region is CASSLRVAPGRDIYNEQFF. CDR3 nucleotide sequence: TGTGCCAGCAGCTTAAGGGTAGCCCCGGGTCGGGACATTTACAATGAGCAGTTCTTC.

This sequence joins TRBV5-4 and TRBJ1-1, with D tentatively TRBD1 (5 bases). The germline V and J ends were trimmed by 3 bases and 0 bases, with 15 bases remaining between them. Germline V gene data show CDR1 as SGHNT and CDR2 as YYREEE (reference sequence). CDR3 length: 16 amino acids. Written as DNA, the CDR3 is TGTGCCAGCAGCTCTGGGGGGGTAAGCATGAACACTGAAGCTTTCTTT. Its translation is CASSSGGVSMNTEAFF.

The CDR3 protein is CASSLLGLENEQFF. The CDR3 coding sequence is TGTGCCAGCAGTTTATTGGGACTAGAGAATGAGCAGTTCTTC. This rearrangement joins TRBV28 to TRBJ2-1; TRBD2 agrees at 8 bases. Unmatched junction bases numbered 3, after V lost 1 base and J lost 7 bases. Germline lookup yields CDR1 MDHEN and CDR2 SYDVKM. The CDR3 sequence is 14 residues long.

The genes are TRBV4-2 and TRBJ2-1; TRBD1 is a possible D gene (7 bases). The V and J ends lost 1 base and 5 bases respectively, with 21 bases between them. Germline loops: CDR1 LGHNA, CDR2 YNFKEQ. The CDR3 length is 18 residues. CDR3: CASSQGFPQGGIDNEQFF. The CDR3 DNA sequence: TGTGCCAGCAGCCAAGGATTCCCGCAGGGGGGAATAGACAATGAGCAGTTCTTC.

This chain joins TRBV19 and TRBJ2-2; no firm D call. Germline V CDR1 and CDR2: LNHDA, SQIVND (reference sequence). Trimming pared 3 bases from V and 2 bases from J, leaving 7 bases between. This CDR3 contains 14 residues. Written as DNA, the CDR3 is TGTGCCAGTAGTATGTTTAGCAACACCGGGGAGCTGTTTTTT. It translates to CASSMFSNTGELFF.

This chain links TRBV29-1 with TRBJ2-5, with D possibly TRBD1 on 6 matching bases. Per the germline V gene, CDR1 is SQVTM and CDR2 is ANQGSEA. There are 13 residues in the CDR3. V was trimmed by 5 bases and J by 2 bases, leaving 12 bases between them. In DNA, the CDR3 is TGCAGCGTTCCTAGGGGGATGCAAGAGACCCAGTACTTC. Its protein product is CSVPRGMQETQYF.

This sequence joins TRBV7-9 and TRBJ2-1, with 8 nucleotides matching TRBD2. From germline, CDR1 is SEHNR and CDR2 FQNEAQ (reference sequence). The V and J ends lost 5 bases and 9 bases, in that order; junction bases with no gene match: 12. The CDR3 has 15 residues. CDR3 sequence: CASSPFPGGPGEQFF. The CDR3 DNA reads TGTGCCAGCAGCCCATTTCCGGGAGGGCCGGGTGAGCAGTTCTTC.

V and J are TRBV4-1 and TRBJ2-7, with a possible D match to TRBD1 (6 bases). V gave up 0 bases and J gave up 3 bases, with 6 bases separating them. The germline V gene has CDR1 MGHRA and CDR2 YSYEKL. The CDR3 sequence is 13 residues long. The CDR3 protein is CASSQDRGYEQYF. The CDR3, as DNA: TGCGCCAGCAGCCAAGACAGGGGCTACGAGCAGTACTTC.

V gene TRBV25-1 combines with J gene TRBJ1-1, with D possibly matching TRBD1 (5 bases). In germline, CDR1 is MGHDK, CDR2 SYGVNS. The CDR3 is 14 residues long. The V end was cut by 0 bases, the J end by 5 bases, with 10 bases between. The CDR3 is CASSEYGGTTEAFF. CDR3 DNA: TGTGCCAGCAGTGAATACGGGGGAACGACTGAAGCTTTCTTT.

The V call is TRBV27, the J call TRBJ2-7; TRBD1 is a possible D gene (8 bases). The CDR3 is 13 amino acids. The V and J ends lost 4 bases and 7 bases respectively, with 14 bases between them. The V gene's germline CDR1 is MNHEY and CDR2 SMNVEV (reference sequence). The CDR3 loop reads CASSSGQGGEQYF. CDR3 in DNA: TGTGCCAGCAGTTCCGGACAGGGAGGGGAGCAGTACTTC.

The chain links TRBV4-1 to TRBJ1-5; D call uncertain. The CDR3 length is 14 residues. Per the germline V gene, CDR1 is MGHRA and CDR2 is YSYEKL. V lost 4 bases, J lost 4 bases, and 11 bases lay in between. The CDR3 nucleotides read TGCGCCAGCAGCCGTCTCTCCGAGAATCAGCCCCAGCATTTT. This codes for CASSRLSENQPQHF.

The chain is built from TRBV5-4 and TRBJ1-2; D might be TRBD1 (6 bases). CDR3 length equals 15 residues. The ends were cut back, 0 bases at V and 6 bases at J, with 15 bases in the middle. The germline V gene encodes CDR1 SGHNT and CDR2 YYREEE (reference sequence). CDR3 residues: CASSLGGPNRDGYTF. The CDR3 DNA is TGTGCCAGCAGCTTGGGCGGCCCCAACAGGGATGGCTACACCTTC.